These T cell receptor beta chains were read from a single sample in a study of blood T cell repertoires in COVID-19. Profiled with immunoSEQ multiplex PCR; TCRdb holds only in-frame clones, not every one. The repertoire holds roughly 230,000 clones, with 89% as singletons. Sequencing was performed on peripheral blood. The receptors shown here come from a woman aged 35 to 49 who had recovered from COVID-19. The CDR3 runs from the conserved cysteine through the conserved F or W. D genes are given only for firm matches. For some rows the clone size is stated as once, few or many, or as a class when expanded; others skip it.

V gene	clone size	J gene	D gene	CDR3 DNA	CDR3 protein
TRBV4-1	-	TRBJ2-3	TRBD1	TGCGCCAGCAGACAGGGGCGGGCAGCAGATACGCAGTATTTT	CASRQGRAADTQYF
TRBV5-5	-	TRBJ1-4	-	TGTGCCAGCAGTGACAGTGCAACTAATGAAAAACTGTTTTTT	CASSDSATNEKLFF
TRBV9	-	TRBJ1-2	-	TGTGCCAGCAGCCCCGGGTACACCTTC	CASSPGYTF
TRBV19	once	TRBJ1-3	-	TGTGCCAGTAGGGTCCTTCGGGGTGGAAACACCATATATTTT	CASRVLRGGNTIYF
TRBV18	-	TRBJ2-3	-	TGTGCCAGCACCGCGGGGATCACTAATGGGGATACGCAGTATTTT	CASTAGITNGDTQYF
TRBV7-2	-	TRBJ2-3	TRBD2	TGTGCCAGCAGCCCATCCGGGGGGACGCAGTATTTT	CASSPSGGTQYF
TRBV5-1	-	TRBJ1-1	TRBD1	TGCGCCAGCAGGACGAGACCCGGGACAGGAGTGAACACTGAAGCTTTCTTT	CASRTRPGTGVNTEAFF
TRBV28	-	TRBJ2-7	TRBD2	TGTGCCAGCAGCCCTTCGGGGGGACCCTACGAGCAGTACTTC	CASSPSGGPYEQYF
TRBV5-1	-	TRBJ2-3	-	TGCGCCAGCAGCTTGGCCGAACAGGACCTTATCCTCGCTAGCACAGATACGCAGTATTTT	CASSLAEQDLILASTDTQYF
TRBV2	-	TRBJ2-1	TRBD2	TGTGCCAGCAGGACTAGCGGGAGATCGTACAATGAGCAGTTCTTC	CASRTSGRSYNEQFF
TRBV2	-	TRBJ2-1	TRBD2	TGTGCCAGCAGTGGCTCTAGCGGGGGGGCTGGTGAGCAGTTCTTC	CASSGSSGGAGEQFF
TRBV3-1/TRBV3-2	-	TRBJ1-5	-	TGTGCCAGCAGCCTATACGGTCAGCCCCAGCATTTT	CASSLYGQPQHF
TRBV28	-	TRBJ2-1	TRBD2	TGTGCCAGCAGCTGGACTAGCGGGGACAATGAGCAGTTCTTC	CASSWTSGDNEQFF
TRBV5-1	-	TRBJ1-2	TRBD1	TGCGCCAGCCGGCGTCTAACCGGGACAGGGGTCGATGGCTACACCTTC	CASRRLTGTGVDGYTF
TRBV13	-	TRBJ2-5	-	TGTGCCAGCAGCTTAGTTCCGAGCGGAGAGACCCAGTACTTC	CASSLVPSGETQYF
TRBV7-9	once	TRBJ1-2	-	TGTGCCAGCAGCTCTAACAGGGCTTTTGGCTACACCTTC	CASSSNRAFGYTF
TRBV5-1	-	TRBJ1-3	-	TGCGCCAGCAGCTTGGTCATGGGAGCCTCTGGAAACACCATATATTTT	CASSLVMGASGNTIYF
TRBV4-3	-	TRBJ1-1	-	TGCGCCAGCAGCCAAGATTTCGGGGATGGGACTGAAGCTTTCTTT	CASSQDFGDGTEAFF
TRBV4-1	-	TRBJ2-2	-	TGCGCCAGCAGCCACGTCGGGGGTACGAACACCGGGGAGCTGTTTTTT	CASSHVGGTNTGELFF
TRBV25-1	-	TRBJ1-2	TRBD1	TGTGCCAGCAGCCTAGGACAGGGAGGTGGCTACACCTTC	CASSLGQGGGYTF
TRBV7-2	-	TRBJ2-1	-	TGTGCCAGCAGCCCGCCGGCTAGGCCCCACAATGAGCAGTTCTTC	CASSPPARPHNEQFF
TRBV28	-	TRBJ1-1	TRBD1	TGTGCCAGCACCTTTCCTGGGCGACAGGGGCCGCGAACACTGGTTTCATTT	CASTFPGRQGPRTLVSF
TRBV2	-	TRBJ2-3	-	TGTGCCAGCAGTGCCCGGGGGGATACGCAGTATTTT	CASSARGDTQYF
TRBV9	-	TRBJ1-2	-	TGTGCCAGCAGCCCCAGCGTAACGGAGGGGTATGGCTACACCTTC	CASSPSVTEGYGYTF
TRBV4-3	-	TRBJ2-3	TRBD2	TGCGCCAGCAGCCAAGAAGGTGCCCAGGCGGGAGGGCTGAATACGCAGTATTTT	CASSQEGAQAGGLNTQYF
TRBV2	-	TRBJ2-2	-	TGTGCCAGCTCTCGGCAGGATACCACCGGGGAGCTGTTTTTT	CASSRQDTTGELFF
TRBV3-1/TRBV3-2	-	TRBJ2-1	-	TGTGCCAGCAGCCAAGATCCCGGACGACTAAAGTTGTTCTTC	CASSQDPGRLKLFF
TRBV2	-	TRBJ1-2	-	TGTGCCAGCAGGACCCTCCAGAGAGGCCTCTATGGCTACACCTTC	CASRTLQRGLYGYTF
TRBV9	-	TRBJ2-4	-	TGTGCCAGCAGCGTGAGGTCGGTCGCCAAAAACATTCAGTACTTC	CASSVRSVAKNIQYF
TRBV4-1	-	TRBJ2-7	TRBD2	TGCGCCAGCAGCTTACGGGGGGACTCCTACGAGCAGTACTTC	CASSLRGDSYEQYF
TRBV18	-	TRBJ2-5	-	TGTGCCAGCTCACCCCCCGGACAGGAGACCCAGTACTTC	CASSPPGQETQYF
TRBV7-9	once	TRBJ2-7	TRBD2	TGTGCCTTGTCTTCCGCGGGGGGTCGGTACGAGCAGTACTTC	CALSSAGGRYEQYF
TRBV29-1	-	TRBJ2-1	-	TGCAGCGTTGAAGTGTTGAAGATCGGGACCCGGGGGAATGAGCAGTTCTTC	CSVEVLKIGTRGNEQFF
TRBV10-1	-	TRBJ2-1	-	TGCGCCAGCAGCCCCGAGGGGGAGGGGTGGAATGAGCAGTTCTTC	CASSPEGEGWNEQFF
TRBV6-5	-	TRBJ1-4	-	TGTGCCAGCAGTTACTCAAACCCCGTGGCGGGTGAAAAACTGTTTTTT	CASSYSNPVAGEKLFF
TRBV30	-	TRBJ1-2	TRBD1	TGTGCCTGGCAGGGGGAGTCTGGCTACACCTTC	CAWQGESGYTF
TRBV19	-	TRBJ2-3	TRBD2	TGTGCCAGTAGCAGACTAGCGGCGGGCACAGATACGCAGTATTTT	CASSRLAAGTDTQYF
TRBV5-4	-	TRBJ2-2	-	TGTGCCAGCAGCTTGGAGGGGTGGGAAGACACCGGGGAGCTGTTTTTT	CASSLEGWEDTGELFF
TRBV5-5	-	TRBJ2-7	-	TGTGCCAGCAGCTTGATGAGTACCTACGAGCAGTACTTC	CASSLMSTYEQYF
TRBV27	-	TRBJ1-6	-	TGTGCCAGCAGTTTACTTGGGACACCCCAAAACTATAATTCACCCCTCCACTTT	CASSLLGTPQNYNSPLHF
TRBV6-5	-	TRBJ1-4	-	TGTGCCAGCAGGTCGGGGAGTTGGGGTGAAAAACTGTTTTTT	CASRSGSWGEKLFF
TRBV7-9	-	TRBJ2-3	TRBD2	TGTGCCAGCAGCTTATCTAGCGGGTTCTCCACAGATACGCAGTATTTT	CASSLSSGFSTDTQYF
TRBV24-1	-	TRBJ2-2	-	TGTGCCACCAGGGACGGGGGGCTCTCCACCGGGGAGCTGTTTTTT	CATRDGGLSTGELFF
TRBV12-3/TRBV12-4	few	TRBJ2-7	-	TGTGCCAGCAGTTTGGGCAGCTCCTACGAGCAGTACTTC	CASSLGSSYEQYF
TRBV11-2	-	TRBJ2-7	TRBD1	TGTGCCAGCAGCTTAGTGGCACCGGGACAGGGGCCCGGCGAGCAGTACTTC	CASSLVAPGQGPGEQYF
TRBV27	once	TRBJ1-1	-	TGTGCCAGCAGCCCCACCATGGGAGCGAGCTGGAGGACTGAAGCTTTCTTT	CASSPTMGASWRTEAFF
TRBV19	-	TRBJ1-1	-	TGTGCCAGTAGTAGTCAGGTTTGGAGGACTGAAGCTTTCTTT	CASSSQVWRTEAFF
TRBV24-1	-	TRBJ2-1	-	TGTGCCACCAGTTGGAGTGGTTCCTACAATGAGCAGTTCTTC	CATSWSGSYNEQFF
TRBV7-6	-	TRBJ2-3	-	TGTGCCAGCAGCTTGAACCCAACATACACAGATACGCAGTATTTT	CASSLNPTYTDTQYF
TRBV6-2/TRBV6-3	few	TRBJ1-1	TRBD1	TGTGCCAGCAGTTACGACAGGGGGAACACTGAAGCTTTCTTT	CASSYDRGNTEAFF
TRBV7-2	-	TRBJ2-3	-	TGTGCCAGCAGCTTAATGAGGGGCACAGATACGCAGTATTTT	CASSLMRGTDTQYF
TRBV18	once	TRBJ1-4	-	TGTGCCAGCTCACCGTTCGCTTCCGGGAACAGACTCACAACTAATGAAAAACTGTTTTTT	CASSPFASGNRLTTNEKLFF
TRBV11-2	-	TRBJ2-3	-	TGTGCCAGCAGCTTCAGGGGACCAACGCAGTATTTT	CASSFRGPTQYF
TRBV24-1	-	TRBJ2-3	-	TGTGCCACCAGTGATGAACGTCGAGCAGATACGCAGTATTTT	CATSDERRADTQYF
TRBV4-1	-	TRBJ2-7	-	TGCGCCAGCAGCTCCAGGGATTGGTCAGGGGAGCAGTACTTC	CASSSRDWSGEQYF
TRBV19	-	TRBJ1-2	-	TGTGCCAGTAGTGCCACGACAACCCACTATGGCTACACCTTC	CASSATTTHYGYTF
TRBV12-3/TRBV12-4	once	TRBJ2-1	TRBD2	TGTGCGTGCGGGAGGGCCTTAAATGAGCAGTTCTTC	CACGRALNEQFF